This TCR beta chain is from a study of T cells in Graves' hyperthyroidism and ophthalmopathy (dated by TCRdb to between 2019 and 2020). About the full investigation: Peripheral blood samples were taken at initial diagnosis, before any treatment was given. For training and testing, the 100 or so patients in the discovery cohort were randomly divided in a 7:3 ratio. Prospective prediction of ophthalmopathy was tested in an independent validation cohort of 18 hyperthyroidism patients and some 17 patients who later progressed to ophthalmopathy. TCR V-J signatures able to tell the groups apart were searched for in a discovery cohort of 100 patients, of whom around 43 had Graves' ophthalmopathy and under 65 had stable Graves' hyperthyroidism. The study also compared thyroid tissue and blood T-cell repertoires from over 5 Graves' hyperthyroidism patients. The paper reports TCR Vbeta CDR3 sequencing of approximately 140 peripheral blood samples: some 44 ophthalmopathy, 75 to 80 hyperthyroidism and 17 progressor patients. After blood sampling, hyperthyroidism patients were treated with methimazole at a starting dose of 30 mg daily, and ophthalmopathy patients were treated with high-dose intravenous methylprednisolone. On the study overall, not on this receptor specifically: Most expanded thyroid clonotypes (frequency above 0.001) were also detected in blood, a finding suggesting that blood repertoires may reflect thyroid immune responses. No statistical method was used to fix the sample size in advance, and group allocation was not hidden from the investigators. In cross-validation, a model built on a 13 V-J signature told ophthalmopathy apart from stable hyperthyroidism with approximately 90% sensitivity and around 83% specificity, and in testing the same model reached 80%/75%. During validation, the model predicted progression to ophthalmopathy a median of approximately 6.5 months ahead of onset, with just under 71% sensitivity and around 72% specificity.

In the ophthalmopathy patients, disease was moderately to severely active, with a Clinical Activity Score of 3 or more, a NOSPECS grade of 4 or more, and a duration of less than 3 months. Patients with uncontrolled infections, other autoimmune diseases, pregnancy or lactation were excluded. Diagnoses were based on clinical symptoms, serum thyroxine and TRAb, thyroid ultrasound and orbital computed tomography. Ficoll-Paque density gradient centrifugation was used to isolate PBMCs from approximately 10 ml of fresh peripheral blood. Trizol reagent was used to extract total RNA, and RNA quality was then checked on an Agilent 2100 Bioanalyzer. The CDR1 and CDR2 encoded by the germline V gene (reference sequence) are DFQATT and SNEGSKA. Including cysteine and phenylalanine, the CDR3 has 14 amino acids. Only CDR3 DNA is held: 42 bases, read in frame from base 1. V is shortened by 0 bases, J by 3 bases, and the region joining them spans 9 bases.

TCR beta CDR3 regions were amplified from RNA transcripts. The first round of RT-PCR for the TCR CDR3 was performed with the HTBI primer set and the Qiagen OneStep RT-PCR kit. Libraries were constructed in a second round of multiplex PCR, after which size selection and purification were carried out. Paired-end sequencing of the libraries was performed with 100 bp reads on an Illumina HiSeq2000. The study's own analysis went as follows. SOAPnuke was used to process the raw data, throwing out any read that contained adapters or uncalled bases, had a mean Phred below 15, or lacked an exact constant-primer or identifier match. High-quality paired reads were merged with COPE v1.2.5, and unique nucleotide sequences were defined as clonotypes. MiTCR v1.1 was used to align the clonotypes against IMGT TRBV, TRBD and TRBJ reference segments. Analysis was restricted to V-J combinations with a frequency above 0.0001, which covered about 99% of repertoires. The TCS score was defined as F50 (clonal expansion) divided by E x V (chaos), with BLOSUM62-based TCRdist calculated between CDR3 peptides within each V-J. Welch's t-statistics and random forest reduced just over 500 V-J features to 10 to 15, which were used in a naive Bayes classifier (R e1071). TCRdb redid the processing of the public reads, applying fastp at Q25 and MiXCR, and retained in-frame beta chains. CDR3 protein duplicates are merged, each entry listing the most common genes and DNA. Clone size and V and J calls follow TCRdb, not the original study. The sample yields 400,000 to 450,000 distinct CDR3 sequences; roughly 14% were counted once. In total, the top ten clones hold about 13% of the sample.

With regard to this clonotype: This receptor's antigen is unknown. No much larger clone exists at a distance of one base, and base qualities are not known.

Rearrangement joined TRBV20-1 to TRBJ1-5; no D gene is confidently identified. Sequencing input: blood. The origin of this receptor is a man between 18 and 29 years old with Graves' ophthalmopathy. The DNA sequence is given as TGCAGTGCTAGAGATCAAACAGTCAATCAGCCCCAGCATTTT. The resulting protein is CSARDQTVNQPQHF.